The present T cell receptor beta chain was sequenced within a study of cytomegalovirus exposure and HLA in healthy donors (TCRdb year 2017). With regard to the full study: A later analysis indicated that the roughly 120 validation repertoires were generated on the platform also employed for the 720 or so repertoires of the first cohort. The study was designed to test whether signatures of past pathogen exposure could be identified by cataloging public T cell receptors. Along with the roughly 670-subject first cohort, a separate validation cohort of over a hundred different subjects was used. The study combined high-throughput TCR immunosequencing, statistical association of individual TCRs with disease status, and machine learning to predict cytomegalovirus infection status. What the authors observed across the whole study: A total of fewer than 200 TCR beta chains were listed by the study as associated with cytomegalovirus. The classifier was reported to diagnose cytomegalovirus status with high specificity and sensitivity in both the original cohort and the validation cohort. A later analysis had no HLA typing for the validation cohort, so co-occurrence there was scored across all 110 or so repertoires. While some public TCRs were present in many individuals, most TCR sequences turned up only very rarely across donors. The authors suggested that the approach could potentially be generalized to other disease states and immunological phenotypes. Three of the identified cytomegalovirus-associated TCR beta chains were confirmed in vitro to be specific for cytomegalovirus antigens. Of the cluster scores, roughly 95% were above 0 in a later analysis, which found that TCRs clustered in the first cohort also tended to co-occur in the 120 validation repertoires.

The CDR3 goes from the cysteine to the phenylalanine over 16 residues. Only CDR3 DNA remains: 48 bases, in frame from the first base. CDR1 and CDR2, per the germline V gene, are LGHNA and YSLEER. Trimmed from V: 0 bases; trimmed from J: 8 bases; junction bases lacking a gene match: 9. Preparation of the library involved the immunoSEQ multiplex PCR assay. On the study's bioinformatics: To diagnose cytomegalovirus status from the catalog of TCR beta chain sequences, a statistical classification framework was built. In TCRdb, the immuneACCESS table is reduced to in-frame sequences with V and J assigned. These tables do not hold every clone; where another copy was compared, an unresolved V gene accounts for under half, and the others remain unexplained. That table supplies the V and J calls and clone size; D and trimming were determined from the DNA. This sample comprises 140,000 to 150,000 clones, 80% to 95% of them detected only once. The leading ten clones occupy 0.69% of the sample.

On this clone: Its cognate antigen has yet to be identified. Base qualities are not provided; no much larger clone lies one nucleotide away.

The donors were included in the validation cohort of some 120 subjects, a group kept apart from the roughly 700-subject first cohort. The clonotype originates from a man aged 18-30 years in good health and CMV-seronegative. The sequence joins TRBV4-3 to TRBJ2-1; the junction holds 8 bases that match TRBD1. Sequencing was performed on PBMCs. The CDR3 loop reads CASSQDPGGNLDEQFF. The DNA is TGCGCCAGCAGCCAAGATCCAGGGGGCAATTTGGATGAGCAGTTCTTC.